This T cell receptor (beta chain) came from a study of T-cell memory formation after mild COVID-19. To note about this clonotype: Its antigen is as yet unknown.

CDR3 length equals 14 residues. In germline, CDR1 is SGHTA, CDR2 FQGNSA. V shed 1 base and J shed 4 bases, with 10 bases lying between them. Study results and caveats: CD4+ clones that contracted lay mainly in CM and EM; CD8+ ones lay in EMRA.

TCRdb re-called the 5' RACE reads through MiXCR, storing one row per CDR3 protein. The table includes 110,000 or so distinct CDR3 sequences, 18% detected once. The V call is TRBV7-2, the J call TRBJ1-2, with D tentatively TRBD1 (5 bases). Sequenced sample: PBMCs or a T cell subset sorted from them (not recorded which). The source is a man between 18 and 35 years old who had mild COVID-19 (a few samples of this study predate the infection). Cell type and time point are not known. Here the CDR3 reads CASSLGRASYGYTF. The CDR3 DNA follows: TGTGCCAGCAGCTTAGGCAGGGCTAGCTATGGCTACACCTTC.